Following are 15 T cell receptor beta chains from one sample sequenced in a study of neurological immune-mediated disorders. TCRdb itself ran the 5' RACE reads through MiXCR, one entry per CDR3 protein. The sample includes about 50,000 distinct CDR3 sequences, 16% of them seen just once. The sample consisted of PBMCs. The receptors were gathered from a man aged 60 to 75 in good health.

Many counts were recorded for this clonotype. The chain couples TRBV7-2 to TRBJ2-2; D perhaps matches TRBD1 (5 bases). V was pared by 5 bases and J by 5 bases, with 9 bases between. This CDR3 spans 13 amino acids. Germline loops: CDR1 SGHTA, CDR2 FQGNSA. In nucleotides, the CDR3 is TGTGCCAGCAGCCCCAGGGCAACCGGGGAGCTGTTTTTT. It codes for CASSPRATGELFF. The full variable domain, in which reference TRBV7-2 and TRBJ2-2 provide the parts outside the CDR3, is GAGVSQSPSNKVTEKGKDVELRCDPISGHTALYWYRQSLGQGLEFLIYFQGNSAPDKSGLPSDRFSAERTGGSVSTLTIQRTQQEDSAVYLCASSPRATGELFFGEGSRLTVL.

The gene calls are TRBV7-8 and TRBJ1-4; no clear D. The CDR3 extends over 15 amino acids. V lost 3 bases and J 5 bases, leaving 13 bases between the germline ends. The germline V gene has CDR1 SGHVS and CDR2 FQNEAQ. The CDR3: CASSFLGPGNEKLFF. Here the CDR3 DNA reads TGTGCCAGCAGCTTCCTGGGCCCTGGAAATGAAAAACTGTTTTTT.

The genes are TRBV6-6 and TRBJ2-3, with unresolved D. V lost 7 bases to trimming and J lost 0 bases, with 8 bases between them. Germline CDR1 MNHNY, CDR2 SVGAGI (reference sequence). The CDR3 sequence is 13 residues long. DNA for the CDR3: TGTGCCAGCATAACGGACAGCACAGATACGCAGTATTTT. Protein: CASITDSTDTQYF.

Concerning this clonotype itself: Because the CDR3's place on the DNA is in doubt, the DNA is left out and the CDR3 is given as listed by TCRdb. The CDR3 sequence: CASSFYICSARDSGGAHNEQFF. V is TRBV7-3 and J is TRBJ2-1; the table's D call TRBD2 went unverified against the DNA. Germline-derived CDR1 and CDR2 are SGHTA and FQGTGA. The CDR3 is 22 residues long, ends included.

This clonotype was recorded many times. This chain links TRBV20-1 with TRBJ1-1; maybe TRBD1 (6 bases). The CDR3 runs to 11 residues. V was pared by 5 bases and J by 8 bases, with 12 bases between. Germline-derived CDR1 and CDR2 are DFQATT and SNEGSKA (reference sequence). The CDR3 loop is CSAAPGAEAFF. CDR3 nucleotide sequence: TGCAGTGCTGCCCCGGGGGCAGAAGCTTTCTTT.

This clonotype was observed at least ten times. CDR3 DNA: TGTGCCAGCAGCCAAGGGTACCCGGGCCAACGGGATCAGCCCCAGCATTTT. Protein product: CASSQGYPGQRDQPQHF. The genes are TRBV3-1 and TRBJ1-5; D ambiguous. The V gene lost 1 base and the J gene lost 5 bases, with 18 bases spanning the gap. The CDR3 is 17 residues long. CDR1 is LGHDT, CDR2 YNNKEL, per germline (reference sequence).

This clonotype occurred many times. The chain has TRBV12-3 or TRBV12-4 and TRBJ2-7; no definite D call. This CDR3 contains 15 residues. The V end was cut by 5 bases, the J end by 1 base, with 15 bases between. The CDR3 sequence is CASSTPPGLSYEQYF. DNA of the CDR3: TGTGCCAGCAGTACCCCCCCCGGGCTTTCCTACGAGCAGTACTTC.

This clonotype appeared many times. The genes are TRBV20-1 and TRBJ2-1; TRBD1 or TRBD2 may be the D gene (5 bases each). Germline CDR1 DFQATT, CDR2 SNEGSKA (reference sequence). The CDR3 runs 13 residues. Trimming removed 3 bases at V and 7 bases at J, with 13 bases between. The CDR3, as DNA: TGCAGTGCTAGCCCAGGGCCGGGAAATGAGCAGTTCTTC. Its translation is CSASPGPGNEQFF.

V is TRBV5-1 and J is TRBJ2-1; 13 bases are a match to TRBD2. CDR1 and CDR2 from the germline V gene are SGHRS and YFSETQ. This CDR3 is built from 15 residues. Trimming at V came to 4 bases and at J to 6 bases, leaving 4 bases not matched to a gene. For the CDR3, the DNA is TGCGCCAGCAGCGTCACTAGCGGGGGGGCCAATGAGCAGTTCTTC. As protein: CASSVTSGGANEQFF.

This clonotype was found many times. Here the CDR3 reads CASSSRDREQYF. The CDR3 nucleotides are TGTGCCAGCAGCTCCCGGGACAGGGAGCAGTACTTC. The chain is built from TRBV7-9 and TRBJ2-7; 8 positions agree with TRBD1. Germline V gene lookup returns CDR1 SEHNR and CDR2 FQNEAQ (reference sequence). This CDR3 has 12 residues. J gave up 7 bases and V 4 bases, and 3 bases lay outside the gene matches.

In this sample, this clonotype turned up many times. This rearrangement joins TRBV15 to TRBJ2-3; D remains ambiguous. The V gene lost 4 bases and the J gene lost 4 bases, with 18 bases spanning the gap. Per germline, CDR1 LNHNV and CDR2 YYDKDF (reference sequence). The CDR3 extends over 16 amino acids. The DNA for the CDR3 is TGTGCCACCAGCACAGATCTCTTCGGAGTCGCAGATACGCAGTATTTT. Protein sequence: CATSTDLFGVADTQYF. Together with reference TRBV15 and TRBJ2-3, the CDR3 gives the full variable domain: DAMVIQNPRYQVTQFGKPVTLSCSQTLNHNVMYWYQQKSSQAPKLLFHYYDKDFNNEADTPDNFQSRRPNTSFCFLDIRSPGLGDTAMYLCATSTDLFGVADTQYFGPGTRLTVL.

The sample holds many counts of this clonotype. The genes are TRBV7-6 and TRBJ1-6; possible D gene TRBD1, 6 bases. The V end was cut by 5 bases, the J end by 5 bases, with 16 bases between. The germline V gene encodes CDR1 SGHVS and CDR2 FNYEAQ. The CDR3 consists of 16 residues. The CDR3 sequence: CASSPLRTEHNSPLHF. Here the CDR3 DNA reads TGTGCCAGCAGCCCGCTCAGGACAGAGCATAATTCACCCCTCCACTTT.

This chain connects TRBV6-2 or TRBV6-3 to TRBJ2-1; D not resolved. The CDR3 sequence is 11 residues long. Germline values: CDR1 MNHEY, CDR2 SVGEGT. V was clipped by 7 bases and J by 3 bases, with 4 bases between them. The CDR3 nucleotides are TGTGCCAGCATTAACTACAATGAGCAGTTCTTC. It translates to CASINYNEQFF.

In the case of this clonotype: A clone one base away is much larger, so this may be a read error. The rearrangement joins TRBV12-3 or TRBV12-4 to TRBJ2-7; D gene unclear. Trimming pared 5 bases from V and 5 bases from J, leaving 13 bases between. CDR3 length equals 13 residues. CDR3 sequence (DNA): TGTGCCAGCAGTCCCGAGGTGTCCCACGAGCAGTACTTC. This translates into CASSPEVSHEQYF.

The rearrangement links TRBV18 to TRBJ2-5; D gene unclear. Germline V lookup: CDR1 KGHSH, CDR2 LQKENI. The V gene lost 1 base and the J gene lost 5 bases, with 5 bases spanning the gap. CDR3 length equals 12 residues. CDR3 nucleotides: TGTGCCAGCTCACCACGGCTGGAGACCCAGTACTTC. Its protein product is CASSPRLETQYF.